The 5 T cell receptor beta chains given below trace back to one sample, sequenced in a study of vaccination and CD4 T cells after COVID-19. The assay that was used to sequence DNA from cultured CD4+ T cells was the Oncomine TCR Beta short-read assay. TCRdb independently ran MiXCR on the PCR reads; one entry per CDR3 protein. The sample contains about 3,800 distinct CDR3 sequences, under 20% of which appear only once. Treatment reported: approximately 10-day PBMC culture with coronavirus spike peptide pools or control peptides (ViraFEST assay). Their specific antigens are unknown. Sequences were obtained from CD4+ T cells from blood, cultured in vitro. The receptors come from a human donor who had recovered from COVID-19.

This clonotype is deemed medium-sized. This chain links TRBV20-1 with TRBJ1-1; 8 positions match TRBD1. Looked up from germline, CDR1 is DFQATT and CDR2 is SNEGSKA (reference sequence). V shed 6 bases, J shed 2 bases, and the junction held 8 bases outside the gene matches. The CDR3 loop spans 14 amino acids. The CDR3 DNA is TGCAGTGCCCCAGGACAGGGCATAAACACTGAAGCTTTCTTT. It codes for CSAPGQGINTEAFF.

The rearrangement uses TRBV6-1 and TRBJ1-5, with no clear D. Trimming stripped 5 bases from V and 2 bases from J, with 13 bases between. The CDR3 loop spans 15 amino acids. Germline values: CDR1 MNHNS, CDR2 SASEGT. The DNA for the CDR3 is TGTGCCAGCAGTCCGCGCCGGACCGGCAATCAGCCCCAGCATTTT. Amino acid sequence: CASSPRRTGNQPQHF.

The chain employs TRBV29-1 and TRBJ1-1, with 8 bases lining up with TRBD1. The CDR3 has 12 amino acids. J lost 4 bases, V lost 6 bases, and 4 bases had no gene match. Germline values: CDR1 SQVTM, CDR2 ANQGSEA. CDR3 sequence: CSVGQGTTEAFF. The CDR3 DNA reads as TGCAGCGTCGGACAGGGTACCACTGAAGCTTTCTTT.

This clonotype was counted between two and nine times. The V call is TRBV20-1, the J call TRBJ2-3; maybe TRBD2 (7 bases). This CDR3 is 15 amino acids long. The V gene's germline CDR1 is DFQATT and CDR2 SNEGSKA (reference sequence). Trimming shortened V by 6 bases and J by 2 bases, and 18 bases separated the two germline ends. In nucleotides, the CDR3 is TGCAGTGCCATCCTCCCTCGGGGGGCCACAGATACGCAGTATTTT. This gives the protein CSAILPRGATDTQYF.

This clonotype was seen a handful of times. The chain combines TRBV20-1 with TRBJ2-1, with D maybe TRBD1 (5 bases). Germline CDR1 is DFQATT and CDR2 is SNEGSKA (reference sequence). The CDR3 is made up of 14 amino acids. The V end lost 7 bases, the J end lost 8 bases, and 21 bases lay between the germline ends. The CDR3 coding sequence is TGCAGTGTCAATGGTAGGGGCCAAGCCGATGAGCAGTTCTTC. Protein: CSVNGRGQADEQFF.